This TCR beta chain was identified during a study of cytomegalovirus exposure and HLA in healthy donors. As for the study in general: Among 350 to 500 genotyped donors, around 77% fell in the Caucasian-associated ancestry cluster. Overall study results and limits: Later work associated fewer than 20,000 TCR beta sequences with HLA alleles at 0.05 false discovery rate.

Healthy bone marrow donors made up the donors. V shed 5 bases and J shed 0 bases, with 23 bases lying between them. Germline V CDR1 and CDR2: MNHEY, SMNVEV (reference sequence). CDR3 length equals 19 residues. As concerns this clone: As yet, its antigen is unknown.

With 60 Vbeta and 13 Jbeta primers, the PCR was carried out. Authors' processing steps: In a later analysis, of 80 million to 90 million unique beta chains, around 9.9 million appeared in at least two donors. Produced via immunoSEQ multiplex PCR; TCRdb's table is partial and in-frame only. V and J calls and clone size are copied from that table; D and trimming were computed from the DNA. This table has about 140,000 clones, roughly 73% appearing once. The sequence was obtained from a female donor in good health and CMV-seronegative. Sequencing input: PBMCs. This sequence joins TRBV27 and TRBJ1-5; unclear D gene. The CDR3 coding sequence is TGTGCCAGCAGTCGGGAGTATAATGATGGGAGAAATAGCAATCAGCCCCAGCATTTT. As protein: CASSREYNDGRNSNQPQHF.